This TCR beta chain was captured in a study of blood T cell repertoires in COVID-19. Study-level background: Sites across the United States, Italy and Spain contributed samples from acute and convalescent COVID-19. PBMCs, B-cell-depleted T cells, or T cells were the source of the cDNA or gDNA that made up the material.

Per the original data handling: Reference gene primer amplification in the assay estimated nucleated cell counts. Sequencing was performed with immunoSEQ multiplex PCR; in TCRdb, only in-frame clones are kept and a portion is missing. The D gene and trimming were derived from the DNA, and the V and J assignments and clone size from that table. The sample contains about 320,000 clones, about nine tenths of which appear only once. This clone was detected only a few times. Germline V CDR1 and CDR2: SEHNR, FQNEAQ (reference sequence). V lost 4 bases and J 6 bases, leaving 10 bases between the germline ends. This CDR3 contains 13 residues. During active infection, Seattle patients enrolled and were then monitored through disease.

The sequenced sample consisted of peripheral blood. This rearrangement joins TRBV7-9 to TRBJ2-1; D is ambiguous. The receptor's source is a woman younger than 45 with COVID-19, enrolled during active disease. The CDR3 protein is CASSWVSGNEQFF. In DNA, the CDR3 is TGTGCCAGCAGCTGGGTCTCGGGCAATGAGCAGTTCTTC.